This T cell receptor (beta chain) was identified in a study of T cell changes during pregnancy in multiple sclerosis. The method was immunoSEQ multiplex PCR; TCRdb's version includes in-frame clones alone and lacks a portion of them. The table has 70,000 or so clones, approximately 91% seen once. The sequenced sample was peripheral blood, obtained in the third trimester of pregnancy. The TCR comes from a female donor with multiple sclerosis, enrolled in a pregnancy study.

This CDR3 reads CASSLGTSGLLQETQYF. The CDR3 nucleotides read TGTGCCAGCAGCTTAGGGACTAGCGGACTTCTTCAAGAGACCCAGTACTTC. V is TRBV7-9 and J is TRBJ2-5; 10 nucleotides align to TRBD2. The V segment lost 1 base and the J segment 2 bases; nucleotides outside the gene matches: 7. The germline V gene has CDR1 SEHNR and CDR2 FQNEAQ (reference sequence). The CDR3 totals 17 residues.